Shown below are 22 T cell receptor beta chains from a single sample sequenced in a study of T cells in Graves' hyperthyroidism and ophthalmopathy. TCR beta CDR3 regions were amplified from RNA transcripts. A set of HTBI primers served as the primers for a first-round RT-PCR of the TCR CDR3. TCRdb called the multiplex PCR reads again in MiXCR, with one record for every CDR3 protein. This table holds hundreds of thousands of distinct CDR3 sequences, about 24% found once. Sequences were obtained from blood. These receptors were taken from a woman aged 25 to 39 with Graves' ophthalmopathy.

There are a few counts of this clonotype. The chain combines TRBV18 with TRBJ2-7; TRBD2 agrees at 9 bases. The germline gives CDR1 KGHSH, CDR2 LQKENI. V gave up 0 bases and J gave up 2 bases; unmatched junction bases: 5. The CDR3 totals 16 residues. The CDR3 protein is CASSPPPSGATYEQYF. For the CDR3, the DNA is TGTGCCAGCTCACCACCGCCTAGCGGGGCGACCTACGAGCAGTACTTC.

On this clonotype itself: A much larger clone lies a single base off, so this may be a read error. The CDR3 is CASSLGTEVALLTF. The CDR3 DNA reads TGTGCCAGCAGTCTCGGGACGGAAGTAGCTCTCCTGACTTTC. The V gene is TRBV6-1, the J gene TRBJ2-6, with D possibly being TRBD1 or TRBD2 (5 bases each). The CDR3 consists of 14 residues. Germline CDR1 MNHNS, CDR2 SASEGT. The V end was cut by 5 bases, the J end by 14 bases, with 19 bases between.

At least ten counts were recorded for this clonotype. The chain joins TRBV20-1 to TRBJ1-2; D is uncertain. V was trimmed by 3 bases and J by 6 bases, leaving 14 bases between them. This CDR3 comprises 13 residues. Germline V lookup: CDR1 DFQATT, CDR2 SNEGSKA (reference sequence). CDR3 bases: TGCAGTGCTAGCGTAGGGCCCATTGATGGCTACACCTTC. It yields the protein CSASVGPIDGYTF.

About this clonotype itself: At one boundary the junction diverges from the germline segment, which might be a read error. V and J are TRBV7-7 and TRBJ2-2; a weak D match, TRBD1 (5 bases). The CDR3 runs to 16 residues. From germline, CDR1 is SSHAT and CDR2 FNYEAQ (reference sequence). The CDR3 sequence is CASSFGASPAIGELFF. Written as DNA, the CDR3 is TGTGCTAGCAGCTTTGGGGCCTCCCCCGCGATCGGGGAGCTGTTTTTT.

This clonotype was detected many times. This chain connects TRBV7-2 to TRBJ1-1; D may be TRBD1 (5 bases). Germline V gene sequence: CDR1 SGHTA, CDR2 FQGNSA. Trimming removed 4 bases from V and 9 bases from J, with 15 bases in between. The CDR3 sequence is 13 residues long. This chain's CDR3 is CASSSDSVLQAFF. In DNA, the CDR3 is TGTGCCAGCAGCTCAGACAGCGTATTACAAGCTTTCTTT.

This clonotype has just a few counts. CDR3 region: CASSPGVGLGGNTIYF. CDR3 bases: TGCGCCAGCAGCCCTGGAGTGGGGCTTGGGGGAAACACCATATATTTT. J is TRBJ1-3 and V is TRBV4-1, with a weak D call TRBD1 (5 bases). The CDR3 runs to 16 residues. The germline CDR1 and CDR2 sequences are MGHRA and YSYEKL. Trimming removed 4 bases from V and 4 bases from J, with 17 bases in between.

This clonotype has at least ten counts. V and J are TRBV6-1 and TRBJ2-5, with D possibly TRBD1 on 6 matching bases. CDR3 size: 14 residues. Germline V CDR1 and CDR2: MNHNS, SASEGT. V lost 6 bases and J lost 3, with 14 bases in between. The CDR3 DNA is TGTGCCAGCAGGCCCCCGGCAGGGGAAGAGACCCAGTACTTC. Protein sequence: CASRPPAGEETQYF.

The chain carries TRBV6-5 and TRBJ1-1, with 7 bases that match TRBD1. The CDR3 sequence is 14 residues long. J gave up 5 bases and V 1 base, and 4 bases lay outside the gene matches. Germline CDR1 MNHEY, CDR2 SVGAGI. The CDR3 sequence: CASSYWDSRTEAFF. The CDR3 region has the DNA TGTGCCAGCAGTTACTGGGACAGCAGAACTGAAGCTTTCTTT.

There are many counts of this clonotype. The chain couples TRBV20-1 to TRBJ1-1; D remains ambiguous. CDR1 and CDR2 (germline): DFQATT, SNEGSKA (reference sequence). Trimming removed 3 bases from V and 2 bases from J, with 10 bases in between. This CDR3 is 13 amino acids long. CDR3 region: CSARRAGNTEAFF. In DNA form, the CDR3 reads TGCAGTGCTAGGAGGGCAGGTAACACTGAAGCTTTCTTT.

This clonotype was observed once. This chain joins TRBV24-1 and TRBJ1-5, with D perhaps TRBD1 (5 bases). The CDR3 runs 17 residues. Per germline, CDR1 KGHDR and CDR2 SFDVKD. V lost 3 bases and J 3 bases, leaving 17 bases between the germline ends. Written as DNA, the CDR3 is TGTGCCACCAGTGATAGTGGGGCAGAACAGTACAATCAGCCCCAGCATTTT. The encoded protein is CATSDSGAEQYNQPQHF.

Ten or more counts support this clonotype. The chain couples TRBV12-3 or TRBV12-4 to TRBJ1-1, with a weak D call TRBD1 (6 bases). V dropped 8 bases and J dropped 11 bases, with 18 bases sitting between them. The CDR3 sequence is 12 residues long. The CDR3: CASSRVQGLAFF. The CDR3 DNA sequence: TGTGCCAGCTCAAGGGTCCAGGGGCTGGCTTTCTTT.

This clonotype was detected ten times or more. A junction boundary mismatches the germline segment, possibly from a read error. The chain uses TRBV20-1 and TRBJ2-7; 12 positions match TRBD2. The CDR3 is made up of 13 amino acids. CDR1 and CDR2 (germline): DFQATT, SNEGSKA (reference sequence). The CDR3 reads CSARLAGGYGQYF. In DNA, the CDR3 is TGCAGTGCTAGACTAGCGGGGGGGTACGGGCAGTACTTC.

The chain is built from TRBV28 and TRBJ2-7, with D maybe TRBD1 (5 bases). Germline assignment: CDR1 MDHEN and CDR2 SYDVKM. V lost 9 bases and J 2 bases, leaving 11 bases between the germline ends. The CDR3 sequence is 12 residues long. The CDR3 loop reads CASQGLAYEQYF. Written as DNA, the CDR3 is TGTGCCAGTCAGGGATTAGCCTACGAGCAGTACTTC. The entire variable domain, with the rest obtained from reference TRBV28 and TRBJ2-7, is as follows: DVKVTQSSRYLVKRTGEKVFLECVQDMDHENMFWYRQDPGLGLRLIYFSYDVKMKEKGDIPEGYSVSREKKERFSLILESASTNQTSMYLCASQGLAYEQYFGPGTRLTVT.

This clonotype was counted at least ten times. The J gene is TRBJ1-2, the V gene TRBV6-2 or TRBV6-3; 9 positions match TRBD1. J lost 7 bases, V lost 4 bases, and 4 bases had no gene match. The CDR3 totals 13 residues. Per germline, CDR1 MNHEY and CDR2 SVGEGT. CDR3 region: CASSWGQGRGYTF. The CDR3 coding sequence is TGTGCCAGCAGTTGGGGACAGGGCCGTGGCTACACCTTC.

Turning to this clonotype: This may stem from a read error, because a much larger clone lies one nucleotide away. This chain uses TRBV29-1 with TRBJ2-4, with TRBD2 as a possible D gene (6 bases). The CDR3 totals 14 residues. Per germline, CDR1 SQVTM and CDR2 ANQGSEA. In DNA, the CDR3 is TGCAGCGTTACCGAGTTACTAGCCAAAAACGTTCAGTACTTC. Amino acids: CSVTELLAKNVQYF.

In its sample, this clonotype was seen many times. This CDR3 is CASSDREGGEQYF. The CDR3 DNA follows: TGTGCCAGCAGTGACAGGGAGGGAGGCGAGCAGTACTTC. The genes are TRBV5-5 and TRBJ2-7; D might be TRBD1 or TRBD2, each matching 7 bases. The V gene lost 5 bases and the J gene lost 6 bases, with 15 bases spanning the gap. Per germline, CDR1 SGHKS and CDR2 YYEKEE (reference sequence). The CDR3 covers 13 residues.

This clonotype was seen many times. This chain uses TRBV4-1 with TRBJ1-1, with D possibly TRBD1 on 5 matching bases. The CDR3 length is 14 residues. Germline V gene lookup returns CDR1 MGHRA and CDR2 YSYEKL. Trimming removed 0 bases from V and 5 bases from J, with 10 bases in between. The CDR3 loop reads CASSQDREGTEAFF. The DNA for the CDR3 is TGCGCCAGCAGCCAAGACAGGGAAGGGACTGAAGCTTTCTTT.

This chain links TRBV6-1 with TRBJ2-5; no firm D call. The CDR3 covers 14 residues. The germline gives CDR1 MNHNS, CDR2 SASEGT. With 6 bases removed from V and 5 bases from J, the gap between germline ends came to 16 bases. The CDR3 here is CASSGRVNRETQYF. CDR3 nucleotides: TGTGCCAGCAGCGGTCGGGTTAATAGGGAGACCCAGTACTTC.

This clonotype was detected ten times or more. The chain carries TRBV7-2 and TRBJ1-5; 9 positions match TRBD1. The junction had 4 bases not matched to a gene; V was cut back by 5 bases and J by 5 bases. From germline, CDR1 is SGHTA and CDR2 FQGNSA. CDR3 length: 14 residues. CDR3 bases: TGTGCCAGCAGCGCGAGGACAGGGGATCAGCCCCAGCATTTT. Its protein is CASSARTGDQPQHF.

This clonotype was found many times. The chain uses TRBV6-1 and TRBJ2-7; TRBD2 agrees at 11 bases. V was clipped by 7 bases and J by 5 bases; unmatched bases: 4. This CDR3 region has 13 residues. Germline CDR1 MNHNS, CDR2 SASEGT. As DNA, the CDR3 is TGTGCCAGCACCATAGCGGGGGGGCACGAGCAGTACTTC. Translated: CASTIAGGHEQYF.

The rearrangement links TRBV7-9 to TRBJ2-7; D perhaps matches TRBD1 (6 bases). This CDR3 comprises 11 residues. Germline CDR1 reads SEHNR; CDR2 reads FQNEAQ (reference sequence). The CDR3 DNA is TGTGCGGGCGCGGACAGCTACGAGCAGTACTTC. Amino acids: CAGADSYEQYF.

This clonotype was counted many times. The genes are TRBV28 and TRBJ1-1, with 8 bases that match TRBD1. Trimming removed 8 bases from V and 5 bases from J; junction bases left unmatched: 10. Looked up from germline, CDR1 is MDHEN and CDR2 is SYDVKM. The CDR3 sequence is 14 residues long. The CDR3 DNA reads as TGTGCCAGCCGCACCCGACAGGGGAGGACTGAAGCTTTCTTT. This sequence encodes CASRTRQGRTEAFF.